This record concerns one T cell receptor (beta chain) sequence. The CDR3 extends over 14 amino acids. Trimming cost V 6 bases and J 8 bases; bases outside gene matches: 7. Germline V gives CDR1 LGHNT, CDR2 FRNRAP. These data come from a study of T cell responses to AZD1222 COVID-19 vaccine. Measured with immunoSEQ multiplex PCR; TCRdb has only the in-frame clones, and not every one. The sample records some 170,000 clones, 90% to 95% being singletons. The J gene is TRBJ2-1, the V gene TRBV12-5; TRBD2 agrees at 10 bases. The sequence was obtained from an adult who received the AZD1222 COVID-19 vaccine. This specimen consisted of peripheral blood, obtained 28 days after the second AZD1222 dose. CDR3 coding DNA: TGTGCTAGTGGGCTAGCGGGGGCTGGGGATGAGCAGTTCTTC. Translated: CASGLAGAGDEQFF.